This is a list of T cell receptor beta chains from one sample in a study of early stage breast cancer tumors. Sequencing used immunoSEQ multiplex PCR; TCRdb keeps in-frame clones, though not all of them. The repertoire holds under 35,000 clones, roughly 81% seen once, with around 10% in the top ten. Sequencing used blood. The receptors were gathered from a person aged 50-59 years with breast cancer. Both conserved end residues are part of each CDR3. A D gene is named only where the DNA matches it firmly. Only part of the rows carry a size: once, few, many, or a class if the clone is expanded.

DNA,CDR3,J,D,size,V
TGCGCCAGCAGCTGGGGGCGAACAACTAATGAAAAACTGTTTTTT,CASSWGRTTNEKLFF,TRBJ1-4,.,.,TRBV5-1
TGTGCCAGCAGCTTAGGCAGGGCCGGACAAGAGACCCAGTACTTC,CASSLGRAGQETQYF,TRBJ2-5,.,.,TRBV7-8
TGTGCCAGCAGCCCTTGGGACAGTAACTATGGCTACACCTTC,CASSPWDSNYGYTF,TRBJ1-2,TRBD1,.,TRBV7-2
TGTGCCAGCAGCCGACGACAGGGACGAGATACGCAGTATTTT,CASSRRQGRDTQYF,TRBJ2-3,TRBD1,.,TRBV13
TGTGCCAGCTCACGTGGAGACGGGAACACCGGGGAGCTGTTTTTT,CASSRGDGNTGELFF,TRBJ2-2,.,.,TRBV18
TGTGCCAGCAGTGTGCAACCGGGGGCCTACGAGCAGTACTTC,CASSVQPGAYEQYF,TRBJ2-7,.,.,TRBV2
TGCGCCAGCAGCAGCCGGGACAGGGGGGCCTATAATTCACCCCTCCACTTT,CASSSRDRGAYNSPLHF,TRBJ1-6,TRBD1,few,TRBV5-1
TGCGCCAGCAGCCAAGAGCGGGGGGGCTTCGATGAGCAGTTCTTC,CASSQERGGFDEQFF,TRBJ2-1,TRBD2,once,TRBV4-1
TGTGCCAGCAGCCAAGGCCTGCCCGGCTACACCTTC,CASSQGLPGYTF,TRBJ1-2,.,.,TRBV4-2
TGTGCCAGCAGCCAAGAGCTAGCGGGGATCTACGAGCAGTACTTC,CASSQELAGIYEQYF,TRBJ2-7,TRBD2,.,TRBV4-2
TGTGCCAGCAGTTTACAGGGCTGGGGCAATGAGCAGTTCTTC,CASSLQGWGNEQFF,TRBJ2-1,.,.,TRBV11-2
TGTGCCACCTCCGGGGGGGCCCATGAGCAGTTCTTC,CATSGGAHEQFF,TRBJ2-1,TRBD2,few,TRBV27
TGTGCCAGCAGCTCCCGACAGAGCACAGATACGCAGTATTTT,CASSSRQSTDTQYF,TRBJ2-3,.,.,TRBV7-9
TGTGCCAGCACCACGACTAGCGGGGGAGCAAGGCTGTTTTTT,CASTTTSGGARLFF,TRBJ2-2,TRBD2,.,TRBV2
TGTGCCAGCAGCCCCCGGACAGGGAAAGAGACCCAGTACTTC,CASSPRTGKETQYF,TRBJ2-5,TRBD1,.,TRBV2
TGTGCCAGCAGCACCGGGAGCCAAGAGACCCAGTACTTC,CASSTGSQETQYF,TRBJ2-5,.,.,TRBV2
TGCGCCTCTCAGGGGGCGCGGGAGACCCAGTACTTC,CASQGARETQYF,TRBJ2-5,TRBD1,.,TRBV10-2
TGTGCCAGCAGCGAGCCGGGGACAGGGGGTTTTGGAGCTTTCTTT,CASSEPGTGGFGAFF,TRBJ1-1,TRBD1,.,TRBV5-6
TGTGCCAGTAGTCCCCTGGGGTCCGGGGGCCAAGAGACCCAGTACTTC,CASSPLGSGGQETQYF,TRBJ2-5,.,.,TRBV19
TGTGCCAGTAGCATCGCCCCCAATCGGGACAGGGTTAGGAGTGAAAAACTGTTTTTT,CASSIAPNRDRVRSEKLFF,TRBJ1-4,TRBD1,.,TRBV19
TGTGCCAGCAGGCCCCTCGTATTAGCAGGGGAGACCCAGTACTTC,CASRPLVLAGETQYF,TRBJ2-5,.,.,TRBV27
TGTGCCAGCAGCCAGGGCCTGCTCAAAGATACGCAGTATTTT,CASSQGLLKDTQYF,TRBJ2-3,.,few,TRBV9
TGTGCCAGCTCACCTCAGACAGAGACCCAGTACTTC,CASSPQTETQYF,TRBJ2-5,.,.,TRBV18
TGTGCCAGCAGCATCACCCATGGGGAGAGGCAGGAGTACTTC,CASSITHGERQEYF,TRBJ2-7,.,.,TRBV7-8
TGTGCCAGCAGCTTGGCTAGCGGGAGTTCCCAGTACTTC,CASSLASGSSQYF,TRBJ2-5,TRBD2,.,TRBV11-2
TGTGCCAGTAGCCAACGGACAGGGGGTAGTAGCACCGGGGAGCTGTTTTTT,CASSQRTGGSSTGELFF,TRBJ2-2,TRBD1,.,TRBV19
TGCAGCGTAAATATCCAGGGGTTTAGGGACACTGAAGCTTTCTTT,CSVNIQGFRDTEAFF,TRBJ1-1,.,.,TRBV29-1
TGTGCCAGCAGCCCTACCTTATTGGGTCCAAACTATGGCTACACCTTC,CASSPTLLGPNYGYTF,TRBJ1-2,.,.,TRBV28
TGTGCCAGCAGCCCGAATGCCGGGACAGGGGGACGTGAAAAACTGTTTTTT,CASSPNAGTGGREKLFF,TRBJ1-4,TRBD1,.,TRBV5-4
TGTGCCACCAGCAGAGGCTATAGCAATCAGCCCCAGCATTTT,CATSRGYSNQPQHF,TRBJ1-5,.,.,TRBV15
TGTGCCAGCAGTCGGACTAGCGGGGGGATAAACACCGGGGAGCTGTTTTTT,CASSRTSGGINTGELFF,TRBJ2-2,TRBD2,few,TRBV6-4
TGTGCCACCAGCAGAGATAAGGTTAATCAGCCCCAGCATTTT,CATSRDKVNQPQHF,TRBJ1-5,.,.,TRBV15
TGTGCCTGGGGCAAAGAGGGGCGACTAGCGGGAGCAGATACGCAGTATTTT,CAWGKEGRLAGADTQYF,TRBJ2-3,TRBD2,.,TRBV30
TGTGCCAGCAGCTTATTGTCTACCTACAATGAGCAGTTCTTC,CASSLLSTYNEQFF,TRBJ2-1,.,.,TRBV13
TGTGCCAGCAGCGTCCGGGACAGGGAGAGTGAAAAACTGTTTTTT,CASSVRDRESEKLFF,TRBJ1-4,TRBD1,.,TRBV9
TGTGCCAGCAGCCCCAGTGGGGGCGGTGGCTACACCTTC,CASSPSGGGGYTF,TRBJ1-2,.,few,TRBV9
TGCGCCAGCAGCCAACCACCAGGTTTCATGAACACTGAAGCTTTCTTT,CASSQPPGFMNTEAFF,TRBJ1-1,.,.,TRBV4-1
TGTGCCAGCAGTTACGGTCGGGGGGGGCATGGGGATACGCAGTATTTT,CASSYGRGGHGDTQYF,TRBJ2-3,TRBD2,.,TRBV6-5
TGTGCCAGCAGCTTGGGAGGCCCCAGCTCCTACAATGAGCAGTTCTTC,CASSLGGPSSYNEQFF,TRBJ2-1,.,.,TRBV7-3
TGTGCCAGCTCACTAGGGACTAGCGGTACGAGCGAGCAGTACTTC,CASSLGTSGTSEQYF,TRBJ2-7,TRBD2,.,TRBV18
TGTGCCAGTAGTTTTGACGGAACCTATGGCTACACCTTC,CASSFDGTYGYTF,TRBJ1-2,.,.,TRBV19
TGTGCCATCAGTGCCCCCGGGGTCGAGCAGTACTTC,CAISAPGVEQYF,TRBJ2-7,.,.,TRBV10-3
TGTGCCAGCAGTGAAGAGGGACGGTGGAATGAAAAACTGTTTTTT,CASSEEGRWNEKLFF,TRBJ1-4,.,.,TRBV2
TGTGCCAGTATGCAGTACAATGAGCAGTTCTTC,CASMQYNEQFF,TRBJ2-1,.,.,TRBV19
TGTGCCATCAGTCCTGGTCCAAGCTCCTACAATGAGCAGTTCTTC,CAISPGPSSYNEQFF,TRBJ2-1,.,.,TRBV10-3
TGTGCCATCAGTGAGTCGCATGTGGGAGCGGCCACTCAGTACTTC,CAISESHVGAATQYF,TRBJ2-5,.,.,TRBV10-3
TGTGCCAGCAGAACCGGACAGGTCAACTATGGCTACACCTTC,CASRTGQVNYGYTF,TRBJ1-2,TRBD1,.,TRBV28